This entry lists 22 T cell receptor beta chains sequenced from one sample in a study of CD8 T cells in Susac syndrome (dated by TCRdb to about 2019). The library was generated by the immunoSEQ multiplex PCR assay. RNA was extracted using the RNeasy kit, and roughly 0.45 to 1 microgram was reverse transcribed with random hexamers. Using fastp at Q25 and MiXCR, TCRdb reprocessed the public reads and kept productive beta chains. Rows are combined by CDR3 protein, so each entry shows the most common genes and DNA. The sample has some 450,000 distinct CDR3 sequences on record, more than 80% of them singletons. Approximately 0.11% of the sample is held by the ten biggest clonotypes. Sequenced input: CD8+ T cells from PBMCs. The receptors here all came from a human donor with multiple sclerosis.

The CDR3 loop reads CASSWEGGTGAYEQYF. The CDR3 DNA reads TGTGCCAGCAGTTGGGAAGGAGGGACAGGAGCCTACGAGCAGTACTTC. This chain connects TRBV27 to TRBJ2-7, with 8 bases that match TRBD1. The junction had 10 bases not matched to a gene; V was cut back by 4 bases and J by 2 bases. The CDR3 runs 16 residues. Germline CDR1 MNHEY, CDR2 SMNVEV (reference sequence).

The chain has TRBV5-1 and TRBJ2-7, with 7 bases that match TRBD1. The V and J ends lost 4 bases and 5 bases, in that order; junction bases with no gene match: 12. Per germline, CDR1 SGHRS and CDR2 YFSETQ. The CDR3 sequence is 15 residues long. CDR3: CASSSSQGIGNEQYF. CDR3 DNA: TGCGCCAGCAGCAGCTCACAGGGGATTGGTAACGAGCAGTACTTC. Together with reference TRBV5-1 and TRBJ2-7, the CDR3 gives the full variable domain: KAGVTQTPRYLIKTRGQQVTLSCSPISGHRSVSWYQQTPGQGLQFLFEYFSETQRNKGNFPGRFSGRQFSNSRSEMNVSTLELGDSALYLCASSSSQGIGNEQYFGPGTRLTVT.

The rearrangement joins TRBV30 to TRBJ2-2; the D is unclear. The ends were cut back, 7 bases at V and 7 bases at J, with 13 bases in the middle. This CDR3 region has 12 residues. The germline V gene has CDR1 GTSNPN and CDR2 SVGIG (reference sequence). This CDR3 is CAYPTWGGELFF. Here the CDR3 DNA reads TGTGCCTACCCAACTTGGGGCGGGGAGCTGTTTTTT. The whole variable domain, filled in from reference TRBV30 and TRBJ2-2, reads SQTIHQWPATLVQPVGSPLSLECTVEGTSNPNLYWYRQAAGRGLQLLFYSVGIGQISSEVPQNLSASRPQDRQFILSSKKLLLSDSGFYLCAYPTWGGELFFGEGSRLTVL.

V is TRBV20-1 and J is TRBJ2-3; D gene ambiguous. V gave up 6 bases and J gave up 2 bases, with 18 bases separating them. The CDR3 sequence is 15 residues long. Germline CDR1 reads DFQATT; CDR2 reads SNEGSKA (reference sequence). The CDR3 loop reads CSAAGIADPTDTQYF. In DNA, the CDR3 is TGCAGTGCCGCTGGCATAGCAGACCCCACAGATACGCAGTATTTT.

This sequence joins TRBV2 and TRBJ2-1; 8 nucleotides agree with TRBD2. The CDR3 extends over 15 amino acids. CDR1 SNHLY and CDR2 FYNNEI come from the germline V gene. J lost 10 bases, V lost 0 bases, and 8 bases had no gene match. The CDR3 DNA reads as TGTGCCAGCAGTGAAGCGCGAGGGACTAGGCGGGAGCAGTTCTTC. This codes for CASSEARGTRREQFF. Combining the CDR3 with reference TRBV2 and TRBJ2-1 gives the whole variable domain EPEVTQTPSHQVTQMGQEVILRCVPISNHLYFYWYRQILGQKVEFLVSFYNNEISEKSEIFDDQFSVERPDGSNFTLKIRSTKLEDSAMYFCASSEARGTRREQFFGPGTRLTVL.

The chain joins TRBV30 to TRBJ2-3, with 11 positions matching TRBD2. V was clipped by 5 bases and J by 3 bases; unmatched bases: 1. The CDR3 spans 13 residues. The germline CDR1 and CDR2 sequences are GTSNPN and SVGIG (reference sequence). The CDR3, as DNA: TGTGCCTGGGGGACTAGCGGAACAGATACGCAGTATTTT. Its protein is CAWGTSGTDTQYF.

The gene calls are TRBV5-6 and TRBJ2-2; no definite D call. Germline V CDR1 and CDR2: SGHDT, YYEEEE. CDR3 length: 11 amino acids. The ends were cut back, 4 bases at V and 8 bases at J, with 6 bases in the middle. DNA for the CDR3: TGTGCCAGCAGCGGAATGGGGGAGCTGTTTTTT. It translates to CASSGMGELFF.

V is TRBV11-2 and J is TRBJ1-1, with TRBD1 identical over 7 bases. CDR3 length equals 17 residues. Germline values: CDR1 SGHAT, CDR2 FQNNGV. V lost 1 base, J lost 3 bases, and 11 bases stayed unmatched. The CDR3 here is CASSLGDRVGVDTEAFF. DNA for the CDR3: TGTGCCAGCAGCTTAGGGGACAGAGTTGGGGTTGACACTGAAGCTTTCTTT.

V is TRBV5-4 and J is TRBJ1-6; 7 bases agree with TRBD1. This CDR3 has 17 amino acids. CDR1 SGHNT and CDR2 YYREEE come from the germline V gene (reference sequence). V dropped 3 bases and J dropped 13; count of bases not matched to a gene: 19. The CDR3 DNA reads TGTGCCAGCAGCTCAACCGATATCCGGACAGGCCTGCGGCCCCTCCACTTT. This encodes CASSSTDIRTGLRPLHF.

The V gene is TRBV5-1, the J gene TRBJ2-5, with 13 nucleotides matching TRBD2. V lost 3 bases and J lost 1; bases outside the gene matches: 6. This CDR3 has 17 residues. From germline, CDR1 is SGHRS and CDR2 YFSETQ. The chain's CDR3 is CASSSGLAGETQETQYF. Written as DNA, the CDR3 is TGCGCCAGCAGCTCAGGACTAGCGGGGGAAACCCAAGAGACCCAGTACTTC.

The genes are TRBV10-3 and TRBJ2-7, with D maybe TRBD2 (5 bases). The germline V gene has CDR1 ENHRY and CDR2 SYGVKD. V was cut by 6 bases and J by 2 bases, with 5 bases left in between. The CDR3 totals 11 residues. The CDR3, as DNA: TGTGCCATCAGCGGGGCCTACGAGCAGTACTTC. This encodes CAISGAYEQYF.

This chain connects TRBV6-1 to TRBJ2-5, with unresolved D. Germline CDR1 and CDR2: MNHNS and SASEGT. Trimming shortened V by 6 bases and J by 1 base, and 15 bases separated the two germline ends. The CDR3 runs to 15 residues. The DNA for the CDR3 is TGTGCCAGCAGCACCTTATCGTCCTTCCAAGAGACCCAGTACTTC. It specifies CASSTLSSFQETQYF.

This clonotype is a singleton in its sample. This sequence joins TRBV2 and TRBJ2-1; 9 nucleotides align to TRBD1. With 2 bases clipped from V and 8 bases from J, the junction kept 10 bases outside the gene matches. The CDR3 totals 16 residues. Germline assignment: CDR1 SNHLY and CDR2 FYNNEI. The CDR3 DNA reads TGTGCCAGCAGTGAACCCCGGGACAGGGAGGTCTATGAGCAGTTCTTC. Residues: CASSEPRDREVYEQFF.

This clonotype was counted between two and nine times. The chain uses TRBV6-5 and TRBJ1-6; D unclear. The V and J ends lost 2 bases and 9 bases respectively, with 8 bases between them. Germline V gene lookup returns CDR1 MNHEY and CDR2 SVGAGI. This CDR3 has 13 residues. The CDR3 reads CASSYEESSPLHF. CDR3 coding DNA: TGTGCCAGCAGTTACGAGGAGAGTTCACCCCTCCACTTT.

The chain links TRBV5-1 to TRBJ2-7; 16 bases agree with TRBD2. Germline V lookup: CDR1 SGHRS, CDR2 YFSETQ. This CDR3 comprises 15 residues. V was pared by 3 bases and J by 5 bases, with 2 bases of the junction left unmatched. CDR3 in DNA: TGCGCCAGCAGCTCGGGGACTAGCGGGGGGGACGAGCAGTACTTC. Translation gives CASSSGTSGGDEQYF.

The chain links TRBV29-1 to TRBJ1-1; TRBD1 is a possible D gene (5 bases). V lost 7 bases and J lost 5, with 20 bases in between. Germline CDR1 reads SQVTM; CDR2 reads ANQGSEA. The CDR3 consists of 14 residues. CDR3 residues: CSANAYTGGTEAFF. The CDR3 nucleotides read TGCAGCGCCAACGCCTATACTGGGGGAACTGAAGCTTTCTTT. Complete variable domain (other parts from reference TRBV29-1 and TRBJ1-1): SAVISQKPSRDICQRGTSLTIQCQVDSQVTMMFWYRQQPGQSLTLIATANQGSEATYESGFVIDKFPISRPNLTFSTLTVSNMSPEDSSIYLCSANAYTGGTEAFFGQGTRLTVV.

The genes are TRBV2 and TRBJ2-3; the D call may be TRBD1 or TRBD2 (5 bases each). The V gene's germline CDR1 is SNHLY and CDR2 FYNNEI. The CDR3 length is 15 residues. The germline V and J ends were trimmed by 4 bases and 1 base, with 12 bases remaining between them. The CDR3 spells CASSVRDPGTDTQYF. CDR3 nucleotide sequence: TGTGCCAGCAGTGTCCGGGACCCAGGCACAGATACGCAGTATTTT.

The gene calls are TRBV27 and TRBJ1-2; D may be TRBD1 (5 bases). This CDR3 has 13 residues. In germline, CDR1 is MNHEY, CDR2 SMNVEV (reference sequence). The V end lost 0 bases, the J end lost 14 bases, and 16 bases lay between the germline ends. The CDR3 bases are TGTGCCAGCAGTTTATCGGACAAGGGGACCTCTACCTTC. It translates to CASSLSDKGTSTF.

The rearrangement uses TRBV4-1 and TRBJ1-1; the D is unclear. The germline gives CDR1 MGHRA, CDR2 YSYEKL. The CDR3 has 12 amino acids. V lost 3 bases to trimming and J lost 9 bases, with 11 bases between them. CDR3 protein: CASSHGEGQAFF. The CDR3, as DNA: TGCGCCAGCAGCCATGGAGAAGGTCAAGCTTTCTTT.

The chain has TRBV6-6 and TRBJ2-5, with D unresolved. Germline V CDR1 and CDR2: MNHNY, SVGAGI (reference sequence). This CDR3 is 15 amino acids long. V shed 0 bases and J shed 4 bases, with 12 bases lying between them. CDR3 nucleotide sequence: TGTGCCAGCAGTTACTCGATAACCTTATCAGAGACCCAGTACTTC. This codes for CASSYSITLSETQYF.

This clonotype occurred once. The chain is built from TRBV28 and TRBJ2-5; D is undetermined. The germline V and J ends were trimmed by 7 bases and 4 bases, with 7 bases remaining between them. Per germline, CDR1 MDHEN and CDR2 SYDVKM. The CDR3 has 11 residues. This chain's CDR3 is CASIERETQYF. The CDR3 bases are TGTGCCAGCATTGAGCGAGAGACCCAGTACTTC.

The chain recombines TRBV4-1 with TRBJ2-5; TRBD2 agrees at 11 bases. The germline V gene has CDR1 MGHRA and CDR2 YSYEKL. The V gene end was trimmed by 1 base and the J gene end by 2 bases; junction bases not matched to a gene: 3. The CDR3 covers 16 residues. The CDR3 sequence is CASSQVGLAVQETQYF. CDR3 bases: TGCGCCAGCAGCCAAGTGGGACTAGCGGTTCAAGAGACCCAGTACTTC.